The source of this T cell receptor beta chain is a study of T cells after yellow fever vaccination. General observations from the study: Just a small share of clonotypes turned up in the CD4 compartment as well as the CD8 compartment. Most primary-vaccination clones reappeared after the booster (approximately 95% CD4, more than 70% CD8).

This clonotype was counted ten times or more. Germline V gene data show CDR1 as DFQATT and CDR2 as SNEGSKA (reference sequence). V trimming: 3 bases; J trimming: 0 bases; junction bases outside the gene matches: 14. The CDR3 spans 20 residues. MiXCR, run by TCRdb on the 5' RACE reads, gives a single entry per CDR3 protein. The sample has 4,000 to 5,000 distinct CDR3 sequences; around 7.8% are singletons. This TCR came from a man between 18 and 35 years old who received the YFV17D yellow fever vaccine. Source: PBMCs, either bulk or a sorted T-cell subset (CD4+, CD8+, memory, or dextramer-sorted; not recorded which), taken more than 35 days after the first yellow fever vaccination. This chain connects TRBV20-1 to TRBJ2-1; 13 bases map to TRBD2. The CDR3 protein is CSASRPGGLAGSHSYNEQFF. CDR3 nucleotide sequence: TGCAGTGCTAGTCGACCAGGGGGACTAGCGGGGTCCCACTCCTACAATGAGCAGTTCTTC.